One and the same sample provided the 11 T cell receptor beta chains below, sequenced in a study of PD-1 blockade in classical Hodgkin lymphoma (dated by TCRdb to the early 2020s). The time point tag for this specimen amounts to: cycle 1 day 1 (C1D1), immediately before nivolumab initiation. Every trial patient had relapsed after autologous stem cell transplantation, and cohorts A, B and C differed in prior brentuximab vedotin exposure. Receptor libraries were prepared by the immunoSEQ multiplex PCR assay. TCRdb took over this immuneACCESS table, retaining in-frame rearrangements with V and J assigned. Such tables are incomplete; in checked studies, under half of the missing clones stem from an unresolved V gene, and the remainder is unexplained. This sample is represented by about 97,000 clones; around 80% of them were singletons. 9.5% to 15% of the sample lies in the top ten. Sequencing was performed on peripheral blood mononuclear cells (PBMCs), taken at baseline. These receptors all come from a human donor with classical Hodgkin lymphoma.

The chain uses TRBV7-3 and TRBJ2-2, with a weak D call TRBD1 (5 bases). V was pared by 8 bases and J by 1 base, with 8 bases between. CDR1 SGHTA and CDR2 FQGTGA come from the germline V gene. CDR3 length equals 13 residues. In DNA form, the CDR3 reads TGTGCCAGCGGTAGGGGGAACACCGGGGAGCTGTTTTTT. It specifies CASGRGNTGELFF.

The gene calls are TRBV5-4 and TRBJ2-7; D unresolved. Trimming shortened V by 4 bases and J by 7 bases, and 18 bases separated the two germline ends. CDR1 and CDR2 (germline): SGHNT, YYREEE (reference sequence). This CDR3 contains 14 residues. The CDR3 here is CASSQDPARREQYF. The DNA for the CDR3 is TGTGCCAGCAGCCAGGACCCGGCCCGGCGAGAGCAGTACTTC.

The CDR3 nucleotides are TGTGCCAGCAGCCGGACAGGGGGCGACCATGAAAAACTGTTTTTT. Residues: CASSRTGGDHEKLFF. The V gene is TRBV7-6, the J gene TRBJ1-4; 11 bases map to TRBD1. J lost 6 bases, V lost 5 bases, and 5 bases had no gene match. The CDR3 extends over 15 amino acids. Germline-derived CDR1 and CDR2 are SGHVS and FNYEAQ.

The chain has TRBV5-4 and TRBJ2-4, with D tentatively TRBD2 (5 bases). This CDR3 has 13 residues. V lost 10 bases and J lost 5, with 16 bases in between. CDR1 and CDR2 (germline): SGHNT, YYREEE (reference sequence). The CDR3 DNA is TGTGCCGGTGGGGATGGACTGCAAAACATTCAGTACTTC. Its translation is CAGGDGLQNIQYF.

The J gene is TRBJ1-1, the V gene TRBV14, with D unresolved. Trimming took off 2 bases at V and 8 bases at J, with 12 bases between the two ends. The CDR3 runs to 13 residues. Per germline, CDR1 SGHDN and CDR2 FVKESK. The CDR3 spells CASSQLWAGEAFF. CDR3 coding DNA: TGTGCCAGCAGCCAACTCTGGGCAGGCGAAGCTTTCTTT.

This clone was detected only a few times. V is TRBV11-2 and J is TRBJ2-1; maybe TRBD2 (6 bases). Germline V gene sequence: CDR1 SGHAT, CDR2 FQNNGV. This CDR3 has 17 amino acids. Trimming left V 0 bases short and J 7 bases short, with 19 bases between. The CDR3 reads CASSLDRVGGLRNEQFF. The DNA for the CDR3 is TGTGCCAGCAGCTTAGATCGTGTGGGAGGATTGCGAAATGAGCAGTTCTTC. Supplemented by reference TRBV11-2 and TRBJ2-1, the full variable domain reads EAGVAQSPRYKIIEKRQSVAFWCNPISGHATLYWYQQILGQGPKLLIQFQNNGVVDDSQLPKDRFSAERLKGVDSTLKIQPAKLEDSAVYLCASSLDRVGGLRNEQFFGPGTRLTVL.

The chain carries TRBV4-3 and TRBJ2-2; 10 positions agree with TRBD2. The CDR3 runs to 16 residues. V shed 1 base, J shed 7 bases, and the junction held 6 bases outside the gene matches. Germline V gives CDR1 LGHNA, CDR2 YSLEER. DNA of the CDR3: TGCGCCAGCAGCCAAGGGAGCGGGAGGGGAGGCGGGGAGCTGTTTTTT. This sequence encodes CASSQGSGRGGGELFF.

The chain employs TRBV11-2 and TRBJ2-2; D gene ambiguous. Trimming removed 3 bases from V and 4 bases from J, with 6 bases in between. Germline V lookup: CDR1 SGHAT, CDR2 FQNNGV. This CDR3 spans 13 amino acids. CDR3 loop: CASSFLGTGELFF. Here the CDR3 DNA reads TGTGCCAGCAGCTTCTTGGGCACCGGGGAGCTGTTTTTT.

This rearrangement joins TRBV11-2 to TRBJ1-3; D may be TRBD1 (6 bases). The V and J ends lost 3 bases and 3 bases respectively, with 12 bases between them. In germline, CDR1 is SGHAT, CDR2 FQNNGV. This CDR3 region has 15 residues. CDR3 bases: TGTGCCAGCAGCTTGTTGGGGGCCGGTGGAAACACCATATATTTT. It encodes CASSLLGAGGNTIYF.

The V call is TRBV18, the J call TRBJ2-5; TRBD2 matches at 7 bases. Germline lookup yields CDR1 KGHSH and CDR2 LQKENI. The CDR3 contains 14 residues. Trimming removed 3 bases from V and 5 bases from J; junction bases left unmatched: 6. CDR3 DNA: TGTGCCAGCTCACCGACGGCACTAGCGGAGACCCAGTACTTC. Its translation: CASSPTALAETQYF.

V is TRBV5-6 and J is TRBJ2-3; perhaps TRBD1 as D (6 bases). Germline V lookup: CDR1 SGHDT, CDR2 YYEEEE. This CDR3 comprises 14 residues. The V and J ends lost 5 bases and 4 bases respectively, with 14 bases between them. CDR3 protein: CASRPTGTPDTQYF. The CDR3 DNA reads TGTGCCAGCAGACCTACCGGGACACCAGATACGCAGTATTTT.